This TCR beta chain was recorded in a study of blood T cell repertoires in COVID-19. Libraries were prepared by immunoSEQ multiplex PCR; TCRdb keeps only in-frame clonotypes and omits some of them. This sample has approximately 290,000 clones, with approximately 85% found just once. This clone was detected only once. Input material: peripheral blood. The receptor comes from a human donor with COVID-19, enrolled during active disease. The donor label of this sample is uncertain.

CDR3 region: CASLFGQGNQPQHF. The CDR3 DNA reads as TGTGCCAGCCTGTTTGGACAGGGCAATCAGCCCCAGCATTTT. The chain uses TRBV6-5 and TRBJ1-5; 7 bases align to TRBD1. The CDR3 spans 14 residues. Germline CDR1 reads MNHEY; CDR2 reads SVGAGI. V shed 8 bases and J 2 bases; nucleotides not matched to a gene: 6.